The T cell receptor beta chain described here comes from a study of response to subunit inactivated influenza vaccine. General study results and limits: Researchers suggested that each seasonal influenza vaccination recruits few new T cells.

Each CDR3 protein gets one entry after TCRdb re-called the RT-PCR reads with MiXCR. The sample lists about 180,000 distinct CDR3 sequences, around 9.2% occurring once. There are many counts of this clonotype. Its specificity is not known. There are 15 residues in the CDR3. Germline CDR1 is MGHDK and CDR2 is SYGVNS. V lost 6 bases to trimming and J lost 3 bases; unmatched junction nucleotides: 9. The sequencing used non-naive T cells sorted from PBMCs, collected on the day of vaccination. The TCR originated in a man aged 50 to 60 who received an inactivated influenza vaccine. The gene calls are TRBV25-1 and TRBJ2-7; 9 nucleotides align to TRBD2. The CDR3 nucleotides are TGTGCCAGCAGGAAATCCGGGACTAGCCTCTACGAGCAGTACTTC. It codes for CASRKSGTSLYEQYF.